One sample yielded the 8 T cell receptor beta chains listed below, sequenced in a study of siplizumab effects on memory and regulatory T cells. Clones were read by immunoSEQ multiplex PCR, and TCRdb kept only the in-frame ones, dropping some. The sample carries roughly 62,000 clones, 65% to 80% recorded once. Input material: memory CD4+ T cells sorted from blood. The receptors here all came from a human donor in good health.

The chain recombines TRBV11-3 with TRBJ2-1; 8 bases fit TRBD2. Germline V gene data show CDR1 as SGHNT and CDR2 as YENEEA. This CDR3 region has 14 residues. V was pared by 5 bases and J by 4 bases, with 4 bases of the junction left unmatched. The CDR3, as DNA: TGTGCCAGCAGCCAGGGACTAGATTACAATGAGCAGTTCTTC. Protein: CASSQGLDYNEQFF.

The sample holds one count of this clone. The chain recombines TRBV5-5 with TRBJ2-7; TRBD2 might be the D (6 bases). V was shortened by 0 bases and J by 3 bases, with 10 bases between the two germline ends. Germline-derived CDR1 and CDR2 are SGHKS and YYEKEE (reference sequence). This CDR3 has 14 amino acids. The CDR3 loop is CASSLVAGLYEQYF. CDR3 coding DNA: TGTGCCAGCAGCTTGGTGGCGGGACTCTACGAGCAGTACTTC.

This chain links TRBV7-3 with TRBJ2-1; 8 nucleotides line up with TRBD2. Germline V gene sequence: CDR1 SGHTA, CDR2 FQGTGA. The length of the CDR3 is 16 residues. V shed 3 bases, J shed 5 bases, and the junction held 9 bases outside the gene matches. The CDR3 spells CASSFTNQRGNNEQFF. CDR3 sequence (DNA): TGTGCCAGCAGCTTCACAAACCAGCGGGGGAACAATGAGCAGTTCTTC.

The V call is TRBV5-1, the J call TRBJ2-1, with D possibly being TRBD2 (6 bases). The CDR3 loop spans 16 amino acids. V was pared by 3 bases and J by 0 bases, with 13 bases between. Per germline, CDR1 SGHRS and CDR2 YFSETQ. The CDR3 sequence: CASSWGDSRSYNEQFF. The CDR3 DNA sequence: TGCGCCAGCAGCTGGGGGGACTCTCGCTCCTACAATGAGCAGTTCTTC.

The sample holds a few counts of this clone. V usage is TRBV6-4 and J usage is TRBJ1-1; D may be TRBD1 (5 bases). The CDR3 contains 16 residues. Germline values: CDR1 MRHNA, CDR2 SNTAGT. V gave up 5 bases and J gave up 0 bases, with 16 bases separating them. The CDR3 reads CASSPIGVPMNTEAFF. The CDR3 DNA is TGTGCCAGCAGTCCCATAGGGGTACCGATGAACACTGAAGCTTTCTTT.

This rearrangement joins TRBV5-4 to TRBJ2-4; 7 bases fit TRBD2. The CDR3 runs 16 residues. Germline trimming cut 4 bases from V and 2 bases from J; bases unmatched to any gene: 9. From germline, CDR1 is SGHNT and CDR2 YYREEE (reference sequence). CDR3 DNA: TGTGCCAGCAGCCCGGCGGGGGAACGGACCAAAAACATTCAGTACTTC. This gives the protein CASSPAGERTKNIQYF.

V is TRBV5-1 and J is TRBJ1-6; D remains ambiguous. Between the trimmed V and J ends, which lost 1 base and 9 bases, there was a span of 20 bases. The length of the CDR3 is 17 residues. Germline lookup yields CDR1 SGHRS and CDR2 YFSETQ. The CDR3 DNA reads as TGCGCCAGCAGCTTGACCAGGCTGGGTAGTCCTACTTCACCCCTCCACTTT. Protein sequence: CASSLTRLGSPTSPLHF.

The gene calls are TRBV19 and TRBJ1-1; tentative D call: TRBD1 (6 bases). Germline V CDR1 and CDR2: LNHDA, SQIVND (reference sequence). This CDR3 contains 15 residues. With 6 bases removed from V and 1 base from J, the gap between germline ends came to 15 bases. Here the CDR3 reads CASSPMAGENTEAFF. The CDR3, as DNA: TGTGCCAGTAGCCCTATGGCAGGGGAGAACACTGAAGCTTTCTTT.